This section outlines one T cell receptor beta chain sequence together with its context. The data originate from a study of T-cell memory formation after mild COVID-19. TCRdb fed the 5' RACE reads into MiXCR, producing one record per CDR3 protein. Found here are 350,000 to 400,000 distinct CDR3 sequences, over 13% of them singletons; the top ten hold about 20%. CDR1 and CDR2 from the germline V gene are MDHEN and SYDVKM. The CDR3 is 13 residues long. The V end was cut by 5 bases, the J end by 4 bases, with 11 bases between. Material for sequencing was PBMCs or a T cell subset sorted from them (not recorded which). The chain links TRBV28 to TRBJ1-2; TRBD1 might be the D (5 bases). This TCR was recovered from a man between 18 and 29 years old who had mild COVID-19 (a few samples of this study predate the infection). Cell type and time point are not known. This CDR3 is CASSLHGGYGYTF. CDR3 DNA sequence: TGTGCCAGCAGTCTACATGGGGGCTATGGCTACACCTTC.